The clone carrying this TCR beta chain was detected only a few times. TCRdb reprocessed the RT-PCR reads via MiXCR and lists one record per CDR3 protein. The sample yields 800,000 to 1,000,000 distinct CDR3 sequences, about a sixth seen once. The record originates from a study of patients and donors after allogeneic stem cell transplantation. The CDR3 extends over 13 amino acids. The V gene lost 5 bases and the J gene lost 8 bases, with 16 bases spanning the gap. Germline CDR1 reads SGHDT; CDR2 reads YYEEEE. The genes are TRBV5-6 and TRBJ1-2; D is possibly TRBD1 (5 bases). This sequence originates from a human donor who was either an allogeneic HSCT recipient or a stem cell or donor lymphocyte infusion donor (not recorded which). It is not recorded whose cells these are; they may come from a transplant donor. The sequencing sample was made of blood, either unsorted or a sorted T cell fraction (not recorded which). CDR3 protein: CASSFAGDRGYTF. DNA of the CDR3: TGTGCCAGCAGTTTTGCGGGGGACCGGGGCTACACCTTC.